This T cell receptor (beta chain) was documented in a study of human T cells and chemical hapten exposure. Germline CDR1 and CDR2: MNHEY and SVGAGI. Losses at the gene ends were 4 bases for V and 2 bases for J; bases not matched to a gene: 11. CDR3 length: 16 amino acids. This clonotype was recorded once. Time point reported: patch test 1, 2 weeks after DPC sensitization. This sample's treatment: therapeutic diphenylcyclopropenone sensitization with weekly scalp DPC. TCRdb reprocessed the RACE reads via MiXCR and lists one record per CDR3 protein. The table has under 130,000 distinct CDR3 sequences, 11% seen once.

This sequence joins TRBV6-5 and TRBJ2-7, with TRBD1 identical over 7 bases. This receptor was taken from a woman between 40 and 55 years old with alopecia areata. Some clones in this sample may be carry-over from other donors' samples. Specimen: whole blood, collected in connection with sensitization to the hapten diphenylcyclopropenone (DPC). This chain's CDR3 is CASSSLLTGTAYEQYF. The CDR3 bases are TGTGCCAGCAGTTCCCTTCTCACGGGGACAGCCTACGAGCAGTACTTC.